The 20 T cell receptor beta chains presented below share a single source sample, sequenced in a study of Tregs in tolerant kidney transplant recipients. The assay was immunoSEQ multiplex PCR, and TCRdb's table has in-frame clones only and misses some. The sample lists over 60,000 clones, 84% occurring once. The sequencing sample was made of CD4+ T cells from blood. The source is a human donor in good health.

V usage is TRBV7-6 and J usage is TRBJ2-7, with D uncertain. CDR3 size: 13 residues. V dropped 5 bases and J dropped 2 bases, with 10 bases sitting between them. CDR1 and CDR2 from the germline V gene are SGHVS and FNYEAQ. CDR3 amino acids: CASSPTLTYEQYF. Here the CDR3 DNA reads TGTGCCAGCAGCCCGACGCTGACCTACGAGCAGTACTTC. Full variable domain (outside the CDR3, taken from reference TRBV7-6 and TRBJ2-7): GAGVSQSPRYKVTKRGQDVALRCDPISGHVSLYWYRQALGQGPEFLTYFNYEAQQDKSGLPNDRFSAERPEGSISTLTIQRTEQRDSAMYRCASSPTLTYEQYFGPGTRLTVT.

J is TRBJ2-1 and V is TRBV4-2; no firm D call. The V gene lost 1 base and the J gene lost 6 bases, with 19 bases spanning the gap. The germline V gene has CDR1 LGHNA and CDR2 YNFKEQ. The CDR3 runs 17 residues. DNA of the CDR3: TGTGCCAGCAGCCAAGCTAAGGAGTACTACCCGGGCAATGAGCAGTTCTTC. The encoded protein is CASSQAKEYYPGNEQFF.

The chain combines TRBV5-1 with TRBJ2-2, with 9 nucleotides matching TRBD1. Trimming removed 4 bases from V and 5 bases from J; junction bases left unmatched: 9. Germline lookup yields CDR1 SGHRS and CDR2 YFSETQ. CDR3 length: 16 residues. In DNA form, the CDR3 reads TGCGCCAGCAGCCCCGGACAGGGGTCGAGGACCGGGGAGCTGTTTTTT. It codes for CASSPGQGSRTGELFF.

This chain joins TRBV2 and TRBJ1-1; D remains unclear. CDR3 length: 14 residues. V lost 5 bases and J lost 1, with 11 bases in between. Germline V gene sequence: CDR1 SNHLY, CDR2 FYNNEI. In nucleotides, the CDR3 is TGTGCCAGCAGTTCACAGACGAGGAACACTGAAGCTTTCTTT. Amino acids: CASSSQTRNTEAFF.

For the CDR3, the DNA is TGTGCCATCCAGCTGGCGGGGACCCTCTCCTACGAGCAGTACTTC. Protein sequence: CAIQLAGTLSYEQYF. The V and J genes are TRBV2 and TRBJ2-7; perhaps TRBD2 as D (6 bases). V lost 10 bases to trimming and J lost 0 bases, with 19 bases between them. The V gene's germline CDR1 is SNHLY and CDR2 FYNNEI. There are 15 residues in the CDR3.

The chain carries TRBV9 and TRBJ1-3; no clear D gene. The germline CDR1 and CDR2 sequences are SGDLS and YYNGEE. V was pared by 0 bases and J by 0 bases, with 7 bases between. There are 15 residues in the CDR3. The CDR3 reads CASSVVPSSGNTIYF. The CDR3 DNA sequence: TGTGCCAGCAGCGTAGTACCGAGCTCTGGAAACACCATATATTTT.

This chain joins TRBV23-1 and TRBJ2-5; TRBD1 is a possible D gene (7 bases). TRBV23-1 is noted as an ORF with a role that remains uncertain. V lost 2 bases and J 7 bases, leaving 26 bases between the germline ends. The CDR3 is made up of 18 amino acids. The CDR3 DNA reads TGCGCCAGCAGTCAACCCGGTAAAAGGGTGACAGGGAGGAGGACCCAGTACTTC. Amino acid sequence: CASSQPGKRVTGRRTQYF.

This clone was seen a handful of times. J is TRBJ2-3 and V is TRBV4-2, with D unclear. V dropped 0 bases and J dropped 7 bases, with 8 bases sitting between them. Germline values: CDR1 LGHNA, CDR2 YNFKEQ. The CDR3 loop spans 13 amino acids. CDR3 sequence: CASSQDFIYTQYF. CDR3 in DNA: TGTGCCAGCAGCCAAGATTTTATCTATACGCAGTATTTT.

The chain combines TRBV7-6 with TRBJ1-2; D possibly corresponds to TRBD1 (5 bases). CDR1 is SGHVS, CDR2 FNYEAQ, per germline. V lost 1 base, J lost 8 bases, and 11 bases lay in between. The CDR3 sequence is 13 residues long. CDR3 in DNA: TGTGCCAGCAGCTTAGAAACAGGTAGCGGCTACACCTTC. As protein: CASSLETGSGYTF.

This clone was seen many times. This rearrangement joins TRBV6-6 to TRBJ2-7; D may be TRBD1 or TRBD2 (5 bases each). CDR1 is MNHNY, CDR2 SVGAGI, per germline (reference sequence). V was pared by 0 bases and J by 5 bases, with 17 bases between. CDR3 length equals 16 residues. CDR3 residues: CASSYSTGYMGDEQYF. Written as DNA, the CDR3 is TGTGCCAGCAGTTACTCGACGGGATATATGGGGGACGAGCAGTACTTC.

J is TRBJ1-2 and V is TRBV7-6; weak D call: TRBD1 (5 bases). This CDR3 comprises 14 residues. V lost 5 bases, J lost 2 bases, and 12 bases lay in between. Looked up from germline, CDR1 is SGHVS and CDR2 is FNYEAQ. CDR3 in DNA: TGTGCCAGCAGCCCGGGGACGGACAACTATGGCTACACCTTC. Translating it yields CASSPGTDNYGYTF. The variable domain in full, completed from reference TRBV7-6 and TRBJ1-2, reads GAGVSQSPRYKVTKRGQDVALRCDPISGHVSLYWYRQALGQGPEFLTYFNYEAQQDKSGLPNDRFSAERPEGSISTLTIQRTEQRDSAMYRCASSPGTDNYGYTFGSGTRLTVV.

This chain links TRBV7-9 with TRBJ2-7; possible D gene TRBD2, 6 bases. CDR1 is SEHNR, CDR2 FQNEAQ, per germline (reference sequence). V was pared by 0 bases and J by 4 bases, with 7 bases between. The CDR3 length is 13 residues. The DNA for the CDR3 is TGTGCCAGCAGCTTAGCGGGGGGTTACGAGCAGTACTTC. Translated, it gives CASSLAGGYEQYF.

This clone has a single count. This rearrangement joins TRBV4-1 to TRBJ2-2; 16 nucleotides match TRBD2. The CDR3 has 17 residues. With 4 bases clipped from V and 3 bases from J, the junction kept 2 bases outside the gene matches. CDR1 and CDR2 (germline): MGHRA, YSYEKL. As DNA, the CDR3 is TGCGCCAGCAGCCCGGGACTAGCGGGGGGGCACACCGGGGAGCTGTTTTTT. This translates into CASSPGLAGGHTGELFF.

The CDR3 sequence: CASSQEGTENTGELFF. For the CDR3, the DNA is TGCGCCAGCAGCCAAGAAGGGACGGAAAACACCGGGGAGCTGTTTTTT. This chain uses TRBV4-1 with TRBJ2-2, with D tentatively TRBD1 or TRBD2 (5 bases each). The germline V gene encodes CDR1 MGHRA and CDR2 YSYEKL. The CDR3 consists of 16 residues. V gave up 0 bases and J gave up 2 bases, with 10 bases separating them.

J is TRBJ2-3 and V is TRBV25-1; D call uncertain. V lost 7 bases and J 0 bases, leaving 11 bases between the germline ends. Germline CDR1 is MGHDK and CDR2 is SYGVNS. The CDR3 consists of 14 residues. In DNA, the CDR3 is TGTGCCAGCAACGCCGCAGGCAGCACAGATACGCAGTATTTT. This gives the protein CASNAAGSTDTQYF.

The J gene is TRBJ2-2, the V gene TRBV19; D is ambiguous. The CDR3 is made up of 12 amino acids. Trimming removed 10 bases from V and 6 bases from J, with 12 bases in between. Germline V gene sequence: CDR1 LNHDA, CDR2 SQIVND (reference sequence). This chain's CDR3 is CATNRGAGELFF. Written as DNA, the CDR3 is TGTGCCACCAACCGTGGGGCCGGGGAGCTGTTTTTT.

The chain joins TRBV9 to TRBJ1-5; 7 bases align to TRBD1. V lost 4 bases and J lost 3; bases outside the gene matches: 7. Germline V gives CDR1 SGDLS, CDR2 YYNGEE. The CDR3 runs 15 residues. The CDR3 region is CASSSRGGTNQPQHF. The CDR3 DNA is TGTGCCAGCAGCTCCAGGGGGGGAACCAATCAGCCCCAGCATTTT. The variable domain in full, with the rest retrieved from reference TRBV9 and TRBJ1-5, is DSGVTQTPKHLITATGQRVTLRCSPRSGDLSVYWYQQSLDQGLQFLIQYYNGEERAKGNILERFSAQQFPDLHSELNLSSLELGDSALYFCASSSRGGTNQPQHFGDGTRLSIL.

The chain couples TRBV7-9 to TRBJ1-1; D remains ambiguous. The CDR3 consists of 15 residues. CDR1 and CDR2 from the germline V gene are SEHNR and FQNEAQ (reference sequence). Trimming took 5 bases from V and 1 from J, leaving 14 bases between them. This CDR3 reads CASSEFGLSNTEAFF. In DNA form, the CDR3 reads TGTGCCAGCAGCGAATTCGGACTGTCGAACACTGAAGCTTTCTTT.

The CDR3 nucleotides are TGTGCCAGTAGTAAGACTAGCGGGGGCTACGAGCAGTACTTC. It specifies CASSKTSGGYEQYF. This rearrangement joins TRBV19 to TRBJ2-7; 12 bases agree with TRBD2. This CDR3 comprises 14 residues. Germline-derived CDR1 and CDR2 are LNHDA and SQIVND (reference sequence). The V gene end was trimmed by 4 bases and the J gene end by 3 bases; junction bases not matched to a gene: 1.

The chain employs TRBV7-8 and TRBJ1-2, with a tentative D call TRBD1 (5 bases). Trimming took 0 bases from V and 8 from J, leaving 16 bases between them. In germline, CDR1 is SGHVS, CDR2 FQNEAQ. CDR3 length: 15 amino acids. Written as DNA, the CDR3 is TGTGCCAGCAGCTTAGCCGGAGGGGCCTATGGGGGCTACACCTTC. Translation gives CASSLAGGAYGGYTF.